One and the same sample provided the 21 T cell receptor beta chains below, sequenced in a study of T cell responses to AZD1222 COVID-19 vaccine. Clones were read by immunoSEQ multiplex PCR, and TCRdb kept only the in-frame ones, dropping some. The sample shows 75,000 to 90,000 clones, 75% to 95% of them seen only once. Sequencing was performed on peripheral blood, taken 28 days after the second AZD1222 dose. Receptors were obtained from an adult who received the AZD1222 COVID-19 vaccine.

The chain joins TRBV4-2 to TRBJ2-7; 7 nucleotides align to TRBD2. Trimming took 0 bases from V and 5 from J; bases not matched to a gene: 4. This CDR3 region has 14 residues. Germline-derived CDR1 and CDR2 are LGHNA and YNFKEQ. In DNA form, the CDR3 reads TGTGCCAGCAGCCAAGAGACTAGCAGCCACGAGCAGTACTTC. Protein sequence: CASSQETSSHEQYF.

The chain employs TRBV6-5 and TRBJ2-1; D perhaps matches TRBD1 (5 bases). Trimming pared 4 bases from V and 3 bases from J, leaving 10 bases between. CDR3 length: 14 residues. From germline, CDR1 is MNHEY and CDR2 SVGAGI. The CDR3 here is CASSFTGNYNEQFF. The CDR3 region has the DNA TGTGCCAGCAGTTTTACAGGAAACTACAATGAGCAGTTCTTC.

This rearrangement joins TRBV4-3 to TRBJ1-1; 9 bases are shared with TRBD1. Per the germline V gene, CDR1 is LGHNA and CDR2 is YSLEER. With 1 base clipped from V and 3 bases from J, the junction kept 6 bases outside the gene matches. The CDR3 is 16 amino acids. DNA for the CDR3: TGCGCCAGCAGCCAAGCCCCCGGACAGGGGTACACTGAAGCTTTCTTT. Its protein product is CASSQAPGQGYTEAFF.

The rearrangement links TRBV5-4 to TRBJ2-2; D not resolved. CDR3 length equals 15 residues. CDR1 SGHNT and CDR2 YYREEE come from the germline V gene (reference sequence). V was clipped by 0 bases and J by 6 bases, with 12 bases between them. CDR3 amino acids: CASSLDGGMAGELFF. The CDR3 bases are TGTGCCAGCAGCTTGGACGGCGGAATGGCCGGGGAGCTGTTTTTT.

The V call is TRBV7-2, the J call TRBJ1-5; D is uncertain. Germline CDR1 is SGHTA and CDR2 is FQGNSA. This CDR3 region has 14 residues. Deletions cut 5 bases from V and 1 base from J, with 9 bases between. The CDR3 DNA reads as TGTGCCAGCAGCAGGGATGGGAGCAATCAGCCCCAGCATTTT. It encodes CASSRDGSNQPQHF. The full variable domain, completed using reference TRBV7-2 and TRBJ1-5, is GAGVSQSPSNKVTEKGKDVELRCDPISGHTALYWYRQSLGQGLEFLIYFQGNSAPDKSGLPSDRFSAERTGGSVSTLTIQRTQQEDSAVYLCASSRDGSNQPQHFGDGTRLSIL.

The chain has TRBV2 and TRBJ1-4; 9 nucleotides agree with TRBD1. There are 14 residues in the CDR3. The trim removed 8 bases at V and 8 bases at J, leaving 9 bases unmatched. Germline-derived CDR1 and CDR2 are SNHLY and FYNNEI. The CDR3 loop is CASQRDRAEEKLFF. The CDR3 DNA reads TGTGCCAGCCAACGGGACAGGGCAGAGGAAAAACTGTTTTTT. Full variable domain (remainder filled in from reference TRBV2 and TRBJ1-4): EPEVTQTPSHQVTQMGQEVILRCVPISNHLYFYWYRQILGQKVEFLVSFYNNEISEKSEIFDDQFSVERPDGSNFTLKIRSTKLEDSAMYFCASQRDRAEEKLFFGSGTQLSVL.

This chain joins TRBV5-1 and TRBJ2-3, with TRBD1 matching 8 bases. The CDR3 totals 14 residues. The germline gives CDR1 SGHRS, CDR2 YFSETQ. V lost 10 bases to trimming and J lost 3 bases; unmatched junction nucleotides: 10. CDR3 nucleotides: TGCGCCTCTTCCCCGGGACAGGAAACAGATACGCAGTATTTT. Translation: CASSPGQETDTQYF.

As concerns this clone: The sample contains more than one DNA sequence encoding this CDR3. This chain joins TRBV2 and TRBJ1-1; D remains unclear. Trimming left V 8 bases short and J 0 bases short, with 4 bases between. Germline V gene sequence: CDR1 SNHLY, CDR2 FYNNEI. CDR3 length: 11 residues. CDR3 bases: TGTGCCAGCCGGGTGAACACTGAAGCTTTCTTT. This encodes CASRVNTEAFF.

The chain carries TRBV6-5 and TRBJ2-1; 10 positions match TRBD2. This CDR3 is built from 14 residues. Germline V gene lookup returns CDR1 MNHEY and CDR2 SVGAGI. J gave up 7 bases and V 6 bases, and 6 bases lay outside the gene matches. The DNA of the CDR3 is TGTGCCAGCAGCCGTGGACTAGCGGCGAATGAGCAGTTCTTC. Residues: CASSRGLAANEQFF.

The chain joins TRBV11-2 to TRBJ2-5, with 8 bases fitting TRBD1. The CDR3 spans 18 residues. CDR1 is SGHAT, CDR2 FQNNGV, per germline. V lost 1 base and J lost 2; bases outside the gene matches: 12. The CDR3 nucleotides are TGTGCCAGCAGCTTAGCCGGATACACCAGGACAGGGCAAGAGACCCAGTACTTC. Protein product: CASSLAGYTRTGQETQYF.

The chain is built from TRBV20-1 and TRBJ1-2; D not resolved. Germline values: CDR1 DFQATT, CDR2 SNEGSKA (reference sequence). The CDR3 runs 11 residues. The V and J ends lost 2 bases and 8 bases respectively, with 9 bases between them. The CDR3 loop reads CSARPAEGYTF. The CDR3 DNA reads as TGCAGTGCTAGACCAGCGGAGGGCTACACCTTC.

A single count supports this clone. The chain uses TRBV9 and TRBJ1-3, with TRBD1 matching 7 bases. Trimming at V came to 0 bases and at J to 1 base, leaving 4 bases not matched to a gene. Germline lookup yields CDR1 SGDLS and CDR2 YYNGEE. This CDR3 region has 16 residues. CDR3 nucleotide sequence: TGTGCCAGCAGCGTAGGAGACAGGGTTTCTGGAAACACCATATATTTT. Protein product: CASSVGDRVSGNTIYF.

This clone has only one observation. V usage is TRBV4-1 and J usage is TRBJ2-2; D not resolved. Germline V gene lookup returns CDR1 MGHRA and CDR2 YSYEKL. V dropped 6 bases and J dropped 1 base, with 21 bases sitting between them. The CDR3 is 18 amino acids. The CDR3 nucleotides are TGCGCCAGCAGGGTAACCGTTACGCGGTTAGGGAACACCGGGGAGCTGTTTTTT. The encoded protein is CASRVTVTRLGNTGELFF.

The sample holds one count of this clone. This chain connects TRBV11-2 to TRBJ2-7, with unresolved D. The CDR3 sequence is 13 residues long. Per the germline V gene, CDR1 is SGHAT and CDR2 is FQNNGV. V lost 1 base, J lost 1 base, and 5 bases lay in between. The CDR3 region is CASSLVQSYEQYF. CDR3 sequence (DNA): TGTGCCAGCAGCTTAGTACAGTCCTACGAGCAGTACTTC.

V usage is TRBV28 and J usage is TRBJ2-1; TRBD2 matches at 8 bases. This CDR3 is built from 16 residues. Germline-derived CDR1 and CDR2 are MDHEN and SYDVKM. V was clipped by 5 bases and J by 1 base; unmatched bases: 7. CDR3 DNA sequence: TGTGCCAGCAGTCTGCCGGGACTAGTTTCCTACAATGAGCAGTTCTTC. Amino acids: CASSLPGLVSYNEQFF.

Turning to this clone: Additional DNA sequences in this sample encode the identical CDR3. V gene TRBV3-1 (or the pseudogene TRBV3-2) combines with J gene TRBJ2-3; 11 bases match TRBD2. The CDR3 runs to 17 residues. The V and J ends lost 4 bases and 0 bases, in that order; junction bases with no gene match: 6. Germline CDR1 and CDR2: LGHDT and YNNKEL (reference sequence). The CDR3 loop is CASSPRRTSGSTDTQYF. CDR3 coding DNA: TGTGCCAGCAGCCCACGCAGGACTAGCGGGAGCACAGATACGCAGTATTTT.

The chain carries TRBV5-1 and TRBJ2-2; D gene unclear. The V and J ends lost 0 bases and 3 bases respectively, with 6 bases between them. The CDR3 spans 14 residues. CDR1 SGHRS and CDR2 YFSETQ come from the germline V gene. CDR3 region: CASSLVADTGELFF. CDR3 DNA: TGCGCCAGCAGCTTGGTCGCGGACACCGGGGAGCTGTTTTTT.

The CDR3 DNA follows: TGTGCCAGCAGTGACAGAAATAACTATGGCTACACCTTC. Its protein product is CASSDRNNYGYTF. The rearrangement uses TRBV6-1 and TRBJ1-2, with no clear D. Germline-derived CDR1 and CDR2 are MNHNS and SASEGT. CDR3 length equals 13 residues. Trimming took 3 bases from V and 1 from J, leaving 6 bases between them.

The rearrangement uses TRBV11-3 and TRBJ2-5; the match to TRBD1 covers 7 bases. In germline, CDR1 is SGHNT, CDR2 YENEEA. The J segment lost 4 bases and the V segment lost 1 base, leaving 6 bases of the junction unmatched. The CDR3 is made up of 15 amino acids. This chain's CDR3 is CASSLGGQRGETQYF. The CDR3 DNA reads TGTGCCAGCAGCTTAGGGGGACAGAGAGGAGAGACCCAGTACTTC.

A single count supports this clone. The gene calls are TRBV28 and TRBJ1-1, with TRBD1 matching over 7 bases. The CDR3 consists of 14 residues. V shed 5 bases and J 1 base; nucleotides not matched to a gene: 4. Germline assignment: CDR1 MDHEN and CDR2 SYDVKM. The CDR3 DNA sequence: TGTGCCAGCAGTCCCCGACAGGGGAACACTGAAGCTTTCTTT. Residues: CASSPRQGNTEAFF.

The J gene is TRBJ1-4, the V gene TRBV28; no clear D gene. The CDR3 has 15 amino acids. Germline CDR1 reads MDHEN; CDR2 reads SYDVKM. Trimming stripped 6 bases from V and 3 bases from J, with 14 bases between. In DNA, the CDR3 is TGTGCCAGCAGCCGTGGGAGGGCCTCTAATGAAAAACTGTTTTTT. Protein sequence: CASSRGRASNEKLFF. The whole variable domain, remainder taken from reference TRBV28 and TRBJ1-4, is DVKVTQSSRYLVKRTGEKVFLECVQDMDHENMFWYRQDPGLGLRLIYFSYDVKMKEKGDIPEGYSVSREKKERFSLILESASTNQTSMYLCASSRGRASNEKLFFGSGTQLSVL.